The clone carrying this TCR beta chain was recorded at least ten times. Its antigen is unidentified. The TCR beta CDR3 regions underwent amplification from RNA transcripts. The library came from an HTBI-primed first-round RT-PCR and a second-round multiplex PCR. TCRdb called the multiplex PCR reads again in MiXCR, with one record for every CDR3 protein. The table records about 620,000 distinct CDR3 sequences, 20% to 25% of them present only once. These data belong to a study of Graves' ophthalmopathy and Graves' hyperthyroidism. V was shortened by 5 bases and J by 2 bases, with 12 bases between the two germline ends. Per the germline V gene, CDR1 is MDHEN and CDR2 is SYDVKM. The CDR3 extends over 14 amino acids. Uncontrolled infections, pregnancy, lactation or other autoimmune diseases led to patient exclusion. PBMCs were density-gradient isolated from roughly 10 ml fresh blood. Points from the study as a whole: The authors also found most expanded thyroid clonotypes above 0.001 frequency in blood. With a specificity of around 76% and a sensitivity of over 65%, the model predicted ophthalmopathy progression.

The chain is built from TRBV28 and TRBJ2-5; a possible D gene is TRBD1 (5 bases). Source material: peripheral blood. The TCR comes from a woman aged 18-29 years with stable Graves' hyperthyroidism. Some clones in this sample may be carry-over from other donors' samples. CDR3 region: CASSVDKRQETQYF. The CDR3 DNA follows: TGTGCCAGCAGTGTGGACAAAAGACAAGAGACCCAGTACTTC.